One sample yielded the 32 T cell receptor beta chains listed below, sequenced in a study of metastatic and nonmetastatic thyroid tumors. Thyroid surgery was performed in patients who had received no treatment beforehand. Via MiXCR, TCRdb re-called the PCR reads. The table lists 30,000 or so clones, approximately 32% of them singletons. Specimen: blood. The receptors come from a female donor with papillary thyroid cancer or a benign thyroid nodule (not recorded which). Some clones in this sample may be carry-over from other donors' samples.

J is TRBJ1-2 and V is TRBV6-1; 8 positions agree with TRBD1. CDR3 length: 15 amino acids. Losses at the gene ends were 1 base for V and 4 bases for J; bases not matched to a gene: 5. Germline loops: CDR1 MNHNS, CDR2 SASEGT. The CDR3 DNA reads TGTGCCAGCAGTGAAGACAGGGGGATCGGCTATGGCTACACCTTC. Its protein product is CASSEDRGIGYGYTF.

This clone was found a few times. The J gene is TRBJ2-1, the V gene TRBV6-4; 11 bases fit TRBD2. CDR3 length: 15 residues. Trimming at V came to 0 bases and at J to 6 bases, leaving 1 base not matched to a gene. Per the germline V gene, CDR1 is MRHNA and CDR2 is SNTAGT. Here the CDR3 reads CASSDSSGGANEQFF. CDR3 DNA: TGTGCCAGCAGTGACTCTAGCGGGGGGGCCAATGAGCAGTTCTTC.

With regard to this clone: The junction and the germline gene differ at one end; a read error may be behind it. This chain connects TRBV20-1 to TRBJ1-1; no clear D gene. This CDR3 contains 15 residues. Germline-derived CDR1 and CDR2 are DFQATT and SNEGSKA (reference sequence). The DNA of the CDR3 is TGCAATGCTACCGACCAGCTGACGGTGAACACTGGAGCTTTCTTT. It translates to CNATDQLTVNTGAFF.

The J gene is TRBJ2-3, the V gene TRBV24-1; tentatively, D is TRBD2 (5 bases). The CDR3 runs to 14 residues. Between the trimmed V and J ends, which lost 1 base and 6 bases, there was a span of 10 bases. Germline V gene lookup returns CDR1 KGHDR and CDR2 SFDVKD. The CDR3 DNA sequence: TGTGCCACCAGTGATTTCGGGCCGGGGGATACGCAGTATTTT. Amino acid sequence: CATSDFGPGDTQYF.

The sample holds many counts of this clone. This chain joins TRBV11-2 and TRBJ1-3; D possibly corresponds to TRBD1 (5 bases). Germline CDR1 SGHAT, CDR2 FQNNGV. The CDR3 has 15 amino acids. The V gene lost 5 bases and the J gene lost 4 bases, with 15 bases spanning the gap. In nucleotides, the CDR3 is TGTGCCAGCAGCGGGGGACCTCCTGCCGGAAACACCATATATTTT. Protein product: CASSGGPPAGNTIYF.

As for this clone: One junction end disagrees with the germline gene, perhaps due to a read error. V usage is TRBV30 and J usage is TRBJ1-1; unclear D gene. The length of the CDR3 is 11 residues. Germline V gene sequence: CDR1 GTSNPN, CDR2 SVGIG (reference sequence). The CDR3 protein is CSWSADAEAFF. The CDR3, as DNA: TGTTCCTGGAGTGCAGACGCTGAAGCTTTCTTT.

This clone is medium-sized in the sample. The chain couples TRBV4-1 to TRBJ1-2; D might be TRBD1 (6 bases). Per the germline V gene, CDR1 is MGHRA and CDR2 is YSYEKL. V dropped 0 bases and J dropped 4 bases, with 15 bases sitting between them. The CDR3 consists of 16 residues. CDR3 nucleotide sequence: TGCGCCAGCAGCCAAGATCTTACGGACAGCCCCTATGGCTACACCTTC. This sequence encodes CASSQDLTDSPYGYTF.

The chain employs TRBV6-1 and TRBJ2-1; no clear D gene. Germline CDR1 MNHNS, CDR2 SASEGT. Trimming left V 3 bases short and J 0 bases short, with 3 bases between. The CDR3 is made up of 13 amino acids. This CDR3 is CASSESSYNEQFF. As DNA, the CDR3 is TGTGCCAGCAGTGAGAGCTCCTACAATGAGCAGTTCTTC.

Remarks on this clone: The germline gene is not matched at one end of the junction; a read error may be the cause. This rearrangement joins TRBV27 to TRBJ2-6; weak D call: TRBD1 (6 bases). Germline V gene sequence: CDR1 MNHEY, CDR2 SMNVEV (reference sequence). The length of the CDR3 is 15 residues. CDR3 sequence (DNA): TGTGCCAGCAGACTACAGGGAGATGTGGCCAACGTCCTGCCTTTC. Translated, it gives CASRLQGDVANVLPF. Variable domain in full (rest from reference TRBV27 and TRBJ2-6): EAQVTQNPRYLITVTGKKLTVTCSQNMNHEYMSWYRQDPGLGLRQIYYSMNVEVTDKGDVPEGYKVSRKEKRNFPLILESPSPNQTSLYFCASRLQGDVANVLPFGAGSRLTVL.

This clone was found a few times. J is TRBJ2-7 and V is TRBV5-1, with 7 positions matching TRBD2. Losses at the gene ends were 0 bases for V and 7 bases for J; bases not matched to a gene: 10. This CDR3 spans 15 amino acids. Germline CDR1 is SGHRS and CDR2 is YFSETQ. The CDR3 here is CASSLAGGGRKEQYF. In DNA form, the CDR3 reads TGCGCCAGCAGCTTGGCCGGGGGAGGGAGAAAGGAGCAGTACTTC.

For this clone: One junction end disagrees with the germline gene, perhaps due to a read error. The chain couples TRBV7-2 to TRBJ2-7; 7 nucleotides line up with TRBD1. This CDR3 is built from 15 residues. Germline V gene data show CDR1 as SGHTA and CDR2 as FQGNSA. The CDR3 reads CASRLEGAGSYDQYF. As DNA, the CDR3 is TGTGCCAGCAGGCTAGAGGGGGCAGGGAGCTACGATCAGTACTTC.

This clone appeared a single time. The V gene is TRBV5-1, the J gene TRBJ2-7; D is ambiguous. The CDR3 spans 12 residues. Trimming took 0 bases from V and 5 from J, leaving 6 bases between them. Germline assignment: CDR1 SGHRS and CDR2 YFSETQ. The CDR3 spells CASSLESDEQYF. CDR3 DNA: TGCGCCAGCAGCTTGGAATCAGACGAGCAGTACTTC. The full variable domain, with the rest looked up from reference TRBV5-1 and TRBJ2-7, is KAGVTQTPRYLIKTRGQQVTLSCSPISGHRSVSWYQQTPGQGLQFLFEYFSETQRNKGNFPGRFSGRQFSNSRSEMNVSTLELGDSALYLCASSLESDEQYFGPGTRLTVT.

This clone was recorded many times. One junction end does not reproduce the germline sequence, and a read error may be involved. This rearrangement joins TRBV5-1 to TRBJ2-4; perhaps TRBD2 as D (6 bases). Germline V gene data show CDR1 as SGHRS and CDR2 as YFSETQ. There are 13 residues in the CDR3. CDR3 sequence (DNA): TGCGCCAGCAGATTTGGGGGGAAAAGCATTCAGTACTTC. This translates into CASRFGGKSIQYF.

The CDR3 DNA reads TGCGCCAGCAGCTTGGGCGGGAGAGGCTCAGATACGCAGTATTTT. Its protein is CASSLGGRGSDTQYF. The gene calls are TRBV5-1 and TRBJ2-3; 7 nucleotides align to TRBD2. Germline V gene sequence: CDR1 SGHRS, CDR2 YFSETQ. The length of the CDR3 is 15 residues. Trimming cost V 0 bases and J 4 bases; bases outside gene matches: 5.

In its sample, this clone was seen once. The chain combines TRBV7-8 with TRBJ2-7; 10 nucleotides align to TRBD1. Trimming took 5 bases from V and 2 from J; bases not matched to a gene: 3. Per germline, CDR1 SGHVS and CDR2 FQNEAQ. The CDR3 has 14 amino acids. The CDR3 loop reads CASSKTGGPYEQYF. The DNA for the CDR3 is TGTGCCAGCAGCAAGACAGGGGGCCCCTACGAGCAGTACTTC.

Only a few counts were recorded for this clone. This sequence joins TRBV2 and TRBJ2-7, with TRBD1 matching 7 bases. Germline V gene data show CDR1 as SNHLY and CDR2 as FYNNEI. The CDR3 sequence is 14 residues long. V lost 8 bases to trimming and J lost 3 bases; unmatched junction nucleotides: 10. In DNA, the CDR3 is TGTGCCAGCGGACTTCAGGGGGTGGGCTACGAGCAGTACTTC. Protein product: CASGLQGVGYEQYF.

The sample holds a few counts of this clone. One end of the junction fails to match germline, which may point to a read error. This chain joins TRBV27 and TRBJ1-2, with 10 bases aligning to TRBD1. Germline V gene sequence: CDR1 MNHEY, CDR2 SMNVEV (reference sequence). The CDR3 consists of 17 residues. Here the CDR3 reads CASSSTEPGQGPYGYTF. The CDR3 DNA reads as TGTGCCAGCAGTTCCACGGAACCGGGACAGGGGCCGTATGGCTATACCTTC.

This clone occurred many times. A clone one base away is much larger, so this may be a read error. The rearrangement uses TRBV30 and TRBJ2-7; 7 nucleotides match TRBD2. Germline V gene data show CDR1 as GTSNPN and CDR2 as SVGIG (reference sequence). This CDR3 is 11 amino acids long. CDR3: CAWRRDYEQCF. In DNA, the CDR3 is TGTGCCTGGAGAAGGGACTACGAGCAGTGCTTC.

The CDR3 loop reads CASSLAGVATGELFF. As DNA, the CDR3 is TGTGCCAGCAGCTTAGCCGGGGTAGCAACCGGGGAGCTGTTTTTT. The rearrangement uses TRBV11-2 and TRBJ2-2, with a tentative D call TRBD2 (5 bases). CDR3 length equals 15 residues. Germline values: CDR1 SGHAT, CDR2 FQNNGV. V lost 1 base and J lost 5, with 11 bases in between.

By proportion, this clone is medium-sized. The gene calls are TRBV6-1 and TRBJ2-7, with D possibly being TRBD1 (5 bases). Germline-derived CDR1 and CDR2 are MNHNS and SASEGT. This CDR3 comprises 13 residues. Trimming took off 10 bases at V and 3 bases at J, with 16 bases between the two ends. The DNA of the CDR3 is TGTGCCACCACCGGCGACAGAGTCTACGAGCAGTACTTC. The encoded protein is CATTGDRVYEQYF.

The sample holds many counts of this clone. The V and J genes are TRBV20-1 and TRBJ2-3; 11 bases match TRBD2. Looked up from germline, CDR1 is DFQATT and CDR2 is SNEGSKA (reference sequence). CDR3 size: 17 residues. V gave up 1 base and J gave up 4 bases; unmatched junction bases: 10. In nucleotides, the CDR3 is TGCAGTGCTAGAGCCCAACTAGCGGGGGTATCACCAGATACGCAGTATTTT. This codes for CSARAQLAGVSPDTQYF.

The chain carries TRBV5-1 and TRBJ2-7; 7 nucleotides align to TRBD2. Germline trimming cut 2 bases from V and 5 bases from J; bases unmatched to any gene: 10. CDR3 length: 15 amino acids. The germline gives CDR1 SGHRS, CDR2 YFSETQ. The chain's CDR3 is CASSFVGGIIDEQYF. CDR3 coding DNA: TGCGCCAGCAGCTTCGTCGGGGGGATTATAGACGAGCAGTACTTC.

Ten or more counts support this clone. A read error is possible here, since a much larger clone lies one base away. Distinct nucleotide sequences in the sample also encode this CDR3. The chain links TRBV20-1 to TRBJ1-4, with D perhaps matching TRBD1 (5 bases). The CDR3 has 16 residues. From germline, CDR1 is DFQATT and CDR2 SNEGSKA (reference sequence). The CDR3 sequence is CSASAGTHGANQKLFF. CDR3 coding DNA: TGCAGCGCTAGTGCCGGGACCCACGGGGCTAATCAAAAACTGTTTTTT.

Ten or more counts support this clone. This rearrangement joins TRBV20-1 to TRBJ2-5; tentatively, D is TRBD1 or TRBD2 (5 bases each). The length of the CDR3 is 15 residues. Germline V gene lookup returns CDR1 DFQATT and CDR2 SNEGSKA (reference sequence). V lost 5 bases and J 3 bases, leaving 19 bases between the germline ends. CDR3 nucleotides: TGCAGTGCTCCCCCCTCGGGACGGTCGGAAGAGACCCAGTACTTC. It specifies CSAPPSGRSEETQYF.

V gene TRBV7-3 combines with J gene TRBJ2-5; 7 nucleotides match TRBD2. The V gene's germline CDR1 is SGHTA and CDR2 FQGTGA. The V gene end was trimmed by 3 bases and the J gene end by 5 bases; junction bases not matched to a gene: 9. CDR3 length: 15 residues. DNA of the CDR3: TGTGCCAGCAGCTTGCTGGGGGGGGTTCGTGAGACCCAGTACTTC. This codes for CASSLLGGVRETQYF. The full variable domain, rest sourced from reference TRBV7-3 and TRBJ2-5, is GAGVSQTPSNKVTEKGKYVELRCDPISGHTALYWYRQSLGQGPEFLIYFQGTGAADDSGLPNDRFFAVRPEGSVSTLKIQRTERGDSAVYLCASSLLGGVRETQYFGPGTRLLVL.

This clone has at least ten counts. The chain couples TRBV28 to TRBJ2-6; unclear D gene. This CDR3 contains 18 residues. The germline CDR1 and CDR2 sequences are MDHEN and SYDVKM. V dropped 3 bases and J dropped 0 bases, with 15 bases sitting between them. The CDR3 protein is CASSFDDRVTSGANVLTF. CDR3 sequence (DNA): TGTGCCAGCAGTTTTGACGACCGTGTCACCTCTGGGGCCAACGTCCTGACTTTC.

This clone was seen ten or more times. This sequence joins TRBV5-6 and TRBJ2-7; 9 bases align to TRBD2. CDR3 size: 15 residues. Germline V gene data show CDR1 as SGHDT and CDR2 as YYEEEE. The J segment lost 0 bases and the V segment lost 2 bases, leaving 3 bases of the junction unmatched. The CDR3 loop reads CASSLGGLASYEQYF. For the CDR3, the DNA is TGTGCCAGCAGCTTAGGGGGACTAGCCTCCTACGAGCAGTACTTC.

This clone was seen ten or more times. The chain has TRBV25-1 and TRBJ1-3; a possible D gene is TRBD1 (5 bases). V lost 4 bases, J lost 0 bases, and 16 bases lay in between. This CDR3 is built from 17 residues. Germline V gene lookup returns CDR1 MGHDK and CDR2 SYGVNS. The DNA of the CDR3 is TGTGCCAGCAGTGGGGCCCGGGCAGGGCGCTCTGGAAACACCATATATTTT. Residues: CASSGARAGRSGNTIYF.

This clone is medium-sized. This chain joins TRBV20-1 and TRBJ2-1; possible D gene TRBD1, 6 bases. V gave up 1 base and J gave up 6 bases, with 13 bases separating them. Germline V gene data show CDR1 as DFQATT and CDR2 as SNEGSKA (reference sequence). CDR3 length equals 14 residues. CDR3 coding DNA: TGCAGTGCTAGAGGGGGCCAGGACAGCAATGAGCAGTTCTTC. This encodes CSARGGQDSNEQFF.

On this clone: The CDR3 carries no conserved terminal phenylalanine or tryptophan, so it likely arises from a read error. The chain couples TRBV12-3 or TRBV12-4 to TRBJ2-7, with D possibly TRBD1 on 5 matching bases. The length of the CDR3 is 11 residues. The ends were cut back, 5 bases at V and 6 bases at J, with 8 bases in the middle. The CDR3 spells CASSERGEQYL. The CDR3 nucleotides read TGTGCCAGCAGTGAAAGGGGCGAGCAGTACCTC.

This clone appeared many times. The rearrangement joins TRBV19 to TRBJ1-5; 9 bases align to TRBD1. The CDR3 length is 15 residues. CDR1 is LNHDA, CDR2 SQIVND, per germline (reference sequence). V gave up 2 bases and J gave up 5 bases; unmatched junction bases: 4. The CDR3 spells CASSISRDRDQPQHF. The CDR3 DNA is TGTGCCAGTAGTATAAGCCGGGACAGGGATCAGCCCCAGCATTTT. The complete variable domain, with remaining parts taken from reference TRBV19 and TRBJ1-5, reads DGGITQSPKYLFRKEGQNVTLSCEQNLNHDAMYWYRQDPGQGLRLIYYSQIVNDFQKGDIAEGYSVSREKKESFPLTVTSAQKNPTAFYLCASSISRDRDQPQHFGDGTRLSIL.

With regard to this clone: An end of the junction differs from the germline gene, which may be a read error. The CDR3 DNA reads TGTGCCAGCAGTTACTCTGGGGCAGGGATATATGGCTGCACCTTC. This translates into CASSYSGAGIYGCTF. The chain couples TRBV6-6 to TRBJ1-2, with D possibly matching TRBD1 (5 bases). The length of the CDR3 is 15 residues. CDR1 and CDR2 (germline): MNHNY, SVGAGI (reference sequence).